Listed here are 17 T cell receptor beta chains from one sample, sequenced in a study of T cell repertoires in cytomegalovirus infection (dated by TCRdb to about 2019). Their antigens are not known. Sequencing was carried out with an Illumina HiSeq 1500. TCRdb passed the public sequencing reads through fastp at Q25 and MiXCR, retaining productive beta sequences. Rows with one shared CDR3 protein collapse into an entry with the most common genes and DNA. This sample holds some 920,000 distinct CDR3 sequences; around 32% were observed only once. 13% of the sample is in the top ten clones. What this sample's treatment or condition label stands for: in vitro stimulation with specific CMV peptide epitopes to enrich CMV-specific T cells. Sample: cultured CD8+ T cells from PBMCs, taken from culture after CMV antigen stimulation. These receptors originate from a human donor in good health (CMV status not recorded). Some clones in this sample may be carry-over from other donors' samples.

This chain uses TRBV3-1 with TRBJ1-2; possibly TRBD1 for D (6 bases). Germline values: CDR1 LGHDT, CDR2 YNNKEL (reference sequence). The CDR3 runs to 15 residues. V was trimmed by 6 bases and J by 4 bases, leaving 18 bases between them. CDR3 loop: CASSDGIGGPYGYTF. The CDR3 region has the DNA TGTGCCAGCAGTGATGGTATAGGGGGGCCCTATGGCTACACCTTC.

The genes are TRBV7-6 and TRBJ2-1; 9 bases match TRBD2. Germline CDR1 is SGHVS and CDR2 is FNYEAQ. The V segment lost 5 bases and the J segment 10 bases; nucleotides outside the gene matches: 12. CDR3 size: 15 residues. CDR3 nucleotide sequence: TGTGCCAGCAGCCCCCGGCGGGGGGGCGTGTGGGAGCAGTTCTTC. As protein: CASSPRRGGVWEQFF.

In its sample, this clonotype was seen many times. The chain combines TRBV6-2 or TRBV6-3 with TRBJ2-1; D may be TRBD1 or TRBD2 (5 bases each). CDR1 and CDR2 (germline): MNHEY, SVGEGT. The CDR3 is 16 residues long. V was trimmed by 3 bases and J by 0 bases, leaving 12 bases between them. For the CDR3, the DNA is TGTGCCAGCAGTTATGTGGGGACCAGCTCCTACAATGAGCAGTTCTTC. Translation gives CASSYVGTSSYNEQFF.

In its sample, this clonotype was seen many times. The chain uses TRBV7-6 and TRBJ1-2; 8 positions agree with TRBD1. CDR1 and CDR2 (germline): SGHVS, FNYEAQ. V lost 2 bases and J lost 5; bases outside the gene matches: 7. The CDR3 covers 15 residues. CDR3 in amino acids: CASSLSQDRGYGYTF. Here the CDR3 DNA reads TGTGCCAGCAGCTTATCCCAAGACAGGGGATATGGCTACACCTTC.

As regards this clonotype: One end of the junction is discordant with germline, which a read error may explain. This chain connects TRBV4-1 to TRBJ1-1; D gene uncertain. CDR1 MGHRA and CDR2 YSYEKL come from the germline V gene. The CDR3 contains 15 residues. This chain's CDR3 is CASSPFIGRTAEAFF. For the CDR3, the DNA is TGTGCCAGCAGCCCTTTCATAGGGAGAACGGCTGAAGCTTTCTTT.

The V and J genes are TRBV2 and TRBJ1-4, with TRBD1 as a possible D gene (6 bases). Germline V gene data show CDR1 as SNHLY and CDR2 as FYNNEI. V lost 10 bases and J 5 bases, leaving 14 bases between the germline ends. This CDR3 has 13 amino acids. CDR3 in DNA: TGTGCCATCCCAGGGGAAAGAAATGAAAAACTGTTTTTT. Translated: CAIPGERNEKLFF.

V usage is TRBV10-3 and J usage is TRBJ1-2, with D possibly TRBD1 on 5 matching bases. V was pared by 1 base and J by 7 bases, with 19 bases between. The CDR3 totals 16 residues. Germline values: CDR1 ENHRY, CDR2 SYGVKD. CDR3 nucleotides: TGTGCCATCAGTGAGTTCCCGGGACGGAGTTCGCCTGGCTACACCTTC. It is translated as CAISEFPGRSSPGYTF.

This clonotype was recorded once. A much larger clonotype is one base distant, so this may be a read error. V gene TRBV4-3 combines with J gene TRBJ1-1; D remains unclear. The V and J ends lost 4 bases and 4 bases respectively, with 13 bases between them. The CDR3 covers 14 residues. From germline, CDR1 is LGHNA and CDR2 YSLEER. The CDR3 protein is CASSPGRASTEAFF. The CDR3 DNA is TGCGCCAGCAGCCCAGGACGGGCGAGCACTGAAGCTTTCTTT.

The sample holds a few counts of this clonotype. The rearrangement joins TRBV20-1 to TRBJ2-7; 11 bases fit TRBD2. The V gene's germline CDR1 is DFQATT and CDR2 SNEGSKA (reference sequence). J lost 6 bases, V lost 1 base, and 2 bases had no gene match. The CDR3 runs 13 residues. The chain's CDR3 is CSARGLAGREQYV. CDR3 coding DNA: TGCAGTGCTAGAGGACTAGCGGGGCGCGAGCAGTACGTC.

CDR3 in DNA: TGTGCCAGCAGTTACTCGAATCGAAGGGAGGGAGGCACTGAAGCTTTCTTT. Its translation is CASSYSNRREGGTEAFF. This chain connects TRBV6-6 to TRBJ1-1; D call uncertain. The CDR3 has 17 amino acids. The V gene lost 0 bases and the J gene lost 4 bases, with 18 bases spanning the gap. Germline V gene lookup returns CDR1 MNHNY and CDR2 SVGAGI (reference sequence).

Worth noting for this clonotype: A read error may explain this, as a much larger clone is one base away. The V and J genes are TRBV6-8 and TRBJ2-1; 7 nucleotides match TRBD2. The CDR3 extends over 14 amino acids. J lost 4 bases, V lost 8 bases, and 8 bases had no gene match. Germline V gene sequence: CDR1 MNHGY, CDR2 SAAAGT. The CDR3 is CASLRWGGYNEQFF. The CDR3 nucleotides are TGTGCCAGCTTAAGGTGGGGGGGATACAATGAGCAGTTCTTC.

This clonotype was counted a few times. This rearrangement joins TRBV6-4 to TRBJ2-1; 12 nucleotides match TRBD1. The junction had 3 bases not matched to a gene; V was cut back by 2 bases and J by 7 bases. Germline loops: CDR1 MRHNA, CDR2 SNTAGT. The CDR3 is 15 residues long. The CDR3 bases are TGTGCCAGCAGTGACGGGACAGGGGGCTCGAATGAGCAGTTCTTC. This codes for CASSDGTGGSNEQFF.

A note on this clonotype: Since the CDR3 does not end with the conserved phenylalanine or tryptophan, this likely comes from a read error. Written as DNA, the CDR3 is TGTGCCAGCAGCCACCCGATGTTGAACACTGAAGCTTTCCTT. Protein product: CASSHPMLNTEAFL. The chain is built from TRBV7-9 and TRBJ1-1; the D is unclear. Germline V gene data show CDR1 as SEHNR and CDR2 as FQNEAQ (reference sequence). The CDR3 has 14 residues. Trimming pared 5 bases from V and 0 bases from J, leaving 10 bases between.

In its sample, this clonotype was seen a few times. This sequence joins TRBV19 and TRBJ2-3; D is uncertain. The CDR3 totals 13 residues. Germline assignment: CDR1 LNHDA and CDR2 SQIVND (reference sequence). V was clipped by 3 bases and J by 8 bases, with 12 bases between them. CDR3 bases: TGTGCCAGTAGTATTGTGGACGTCCCTACGCAGTATTTT. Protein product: CASSIVDVPTQYF.

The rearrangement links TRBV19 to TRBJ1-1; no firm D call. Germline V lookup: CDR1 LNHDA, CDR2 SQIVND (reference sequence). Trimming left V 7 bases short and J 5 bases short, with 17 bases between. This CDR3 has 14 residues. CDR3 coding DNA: TGTGCCAGTATCTTTGACGGCGTCGGGACTGAAGCTTTCTTT. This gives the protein CASIFDGVGTEAFF.

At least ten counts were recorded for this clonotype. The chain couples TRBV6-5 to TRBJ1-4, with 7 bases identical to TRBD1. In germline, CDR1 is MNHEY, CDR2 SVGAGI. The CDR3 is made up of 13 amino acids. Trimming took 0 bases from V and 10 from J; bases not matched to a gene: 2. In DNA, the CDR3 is TGTGCCAGCAGTTACTCGTCAGGGGGAAAACTGTTTTTT. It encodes CASSYSSGGKLFF.

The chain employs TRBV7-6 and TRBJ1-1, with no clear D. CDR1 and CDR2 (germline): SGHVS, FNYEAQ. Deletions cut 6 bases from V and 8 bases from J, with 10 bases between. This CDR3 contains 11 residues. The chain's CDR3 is CASRPLREAFF. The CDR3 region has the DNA TGTGCCAGCAGGCCCCTTCGGGAAGCTTTCTTT.